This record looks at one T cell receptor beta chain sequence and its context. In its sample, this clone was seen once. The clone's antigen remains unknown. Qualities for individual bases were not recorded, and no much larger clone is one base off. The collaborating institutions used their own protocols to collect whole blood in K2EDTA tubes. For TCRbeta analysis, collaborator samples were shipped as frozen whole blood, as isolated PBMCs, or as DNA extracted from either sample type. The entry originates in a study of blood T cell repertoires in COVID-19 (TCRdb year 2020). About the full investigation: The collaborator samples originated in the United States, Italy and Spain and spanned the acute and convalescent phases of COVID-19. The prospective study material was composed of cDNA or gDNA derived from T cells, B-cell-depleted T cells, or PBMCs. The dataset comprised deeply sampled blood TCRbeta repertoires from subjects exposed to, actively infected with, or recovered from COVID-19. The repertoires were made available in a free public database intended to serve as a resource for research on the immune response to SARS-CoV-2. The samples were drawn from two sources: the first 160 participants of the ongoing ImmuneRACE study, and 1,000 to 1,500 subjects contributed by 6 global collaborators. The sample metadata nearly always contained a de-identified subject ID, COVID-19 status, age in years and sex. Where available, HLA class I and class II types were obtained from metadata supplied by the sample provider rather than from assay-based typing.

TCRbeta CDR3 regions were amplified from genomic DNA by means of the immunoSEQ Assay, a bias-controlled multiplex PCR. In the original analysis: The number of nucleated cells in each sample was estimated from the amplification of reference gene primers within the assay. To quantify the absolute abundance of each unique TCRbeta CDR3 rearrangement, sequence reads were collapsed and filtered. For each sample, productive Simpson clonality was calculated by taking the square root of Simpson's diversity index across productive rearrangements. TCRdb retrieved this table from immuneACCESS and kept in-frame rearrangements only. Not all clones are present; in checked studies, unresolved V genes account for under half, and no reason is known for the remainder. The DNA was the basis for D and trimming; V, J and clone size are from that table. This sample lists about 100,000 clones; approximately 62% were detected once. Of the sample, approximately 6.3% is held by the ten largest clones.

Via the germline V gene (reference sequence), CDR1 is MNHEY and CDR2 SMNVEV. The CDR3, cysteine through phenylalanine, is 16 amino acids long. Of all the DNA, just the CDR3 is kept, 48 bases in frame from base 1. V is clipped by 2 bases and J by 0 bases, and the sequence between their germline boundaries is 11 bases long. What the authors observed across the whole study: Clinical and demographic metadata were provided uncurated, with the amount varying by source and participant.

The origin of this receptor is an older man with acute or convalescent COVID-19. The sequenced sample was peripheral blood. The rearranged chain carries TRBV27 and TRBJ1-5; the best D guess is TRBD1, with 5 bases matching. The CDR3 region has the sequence CASSLNARASNQPQHF. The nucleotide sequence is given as TGTGCCAGCAGTTTAAACGCCAGGGCTAGCAATCAGCCCCAGCATTTT.